A single sample gave rise to the 18 T cell receptor beta chains below, sequenced in a study of CD8+ T cells in alopecia areata. Sorting of CD4+ cells into CD25+CD127- cells was carried out for a handful of patients. RNA was extracted and reverse transcribed into cDNA as the sequencing template. Repertoires were generated with immunoSEQ multiplex PCR, while TCRdb's copy carries only in-frame clones and drops some. The repertoire includes 30,000 to 45,000 clones, 45% to 70% of them detected once, and about 1.8% sits in the top ten. The sequenced material came from CD4+ Tregs sorted from blood. These receptors were obtained from a human donor with alopecia areata.

CDR3 in DNA: TGCGCCAGCAGCCCCGGATGGCCCGAGCAGTACTTC. This translates into CASSPGWPEQYF. The rearrangement joins TRBV5-1 to TRBJ2-7; D remains unclear. The CDR3 spans 12 residues. CDR1 SGHRS and CDR2 YFSETQ come from the germline V gene. Trimming removed 4 bases at V and 6 bases at J, with 11 bases between.

The rearrangement joins TRBV10-2 to TRBJ1-2; D may be TRBD1 (5 bases). This CDR3 spans 13 amino acids. Trimming removed 5 bases from V and 4 bases from J, with 11 bases in between. The V gene's germline CDR1 is WSHSY and CDR2 SAAADI. CDR3 coding DNA: TGCGCCAGCAGTACAAGGCAGGGCTATGGCTACACCTTC. Its translation: CASSTRQGYGYTF.

V and J are TRBV6-5 and TRBJ1-2, with 7 bases identical to TRBD1. The junction had 6 bases not matched to a gene; V was cut back by 10 bases and J by 4 bases. Germline V gene sequence: CDR1 MNHEY, CDR2 SVGAGI. This CDR3 is 12 amino acids long. The CDR3, as DNA: TGTGCCACCACCGACAGGGTCTATGGCTACACCTTC. It yields the protein CATTDRVYGYTF.

The V call is TRBV7-2, the J call TRBJ2-7; 12 bases align to TRBD2. Trimming at V came to 3 bases and at J to 1 base, leaving 1 base not matched to a gene. The CDR3 covers 15 residues. The V gene's germline CDR1 is SGHTA and CDR2 FQGNSA. This chain's CDR3 is CASSLTSGGSYEQYF. CDR3 in DNA: TGTGCCAGCAGCTTGACTAGCGGGGGTTCCTACGAGCAGTACTTC.

The chain uses TRBV7-2 and TRBJ2-7; D is unclear. CDR3 length: 13 amino acids. From germline, CDR1 is SGHTA and CDR2 FQGNSA. The ends were cut back, 1 base at V and 3 bases at J, with 7 bases in the middle. This chain's CDR3 is CASSLVVIYEQYF. In DNA form, the CDR3 reads TGTGCCAGCAGCTTAGTGGTCATCTACGAGCAGTACTTC.

The V call is TRBV4-3, the J call TRBJ2-2; D is perhaps TRBD1 (6 bases). The CDR3 loop spans 16 amino acids. CDR1 and CDR2 (germline): LGHNA, YSLEER. Trimming left V 3 bases short and J 1 base short, with 12 bases between. This chain's CDR3 is CASSQRAQGNTGELFF. For the CDR3, the DNA is TGCGCCAGCAGCCAGAGGGCACAGGGGAACACCGGGGAGCTGTTTTTT.

The chain combines TRBV5-1 with TRBJ2-5; D could derive from TRBD1 or TRBD2 (5 bases each). The CDR3 loop spans 16 amino acids. The V end lost 4 bases, the J end lost 2 bases, and 18 bases lay between the germline ends. Germline V CDR1 and CDR2: SGHRS, YFSETQ. The CDR3 region has the DNA TGCGCCAGCAGCGCGGGCACCAGGGCGAGGCAAGAGACCCAGTACTTC. Residues: CASSAGTRARQETQYF.

The gene calls are TRBV28 and TRBJ2-3; D is ambiguous. The CDR3 consists of 12 residues. V lost 4 bases and J lost 5, with 7 bases in between. Germline loops: CDR1 MDHEN, CDR2 SYDVKM. CDR3 amino acids: CASSSVRDTQYF. In nucleotides, the CDR3 is TGTGCCAGCAGTTCTGTTAGAGATACGCAGTATTTT.

The chain links TRBV4-3 to TRBJ2-1; TRBD2 aligns across 11 bases. Trimming cost V 4 bases and J 4 bases; bases outside gene matches: 6. Germline lookup yields CDR1 LGHNA and CDR2 YSLEER. The CDR3 is 16 residues long. CDR3 in DNA: TGCGCCAGCAGCCTGCTAGCGGGGGGAGGGTACAATGAGCAGTTCTTC. This gives the protein CASSLLAGGGYNEQFF.

DNA of the CDR3: TGTGCCATCAATCGGGGGGGCCTCAATGAGCAGTTCTTC. Translation gives CAINRGGLNEQFF. V gene TRBV10-3 combines with J gene TRBJ2-1; 8 nucleotides agree with TRBD2. The germline V gene has CDR1 ENHRY and CDR2 SYGVKD. This CDR3 has 13 residues. The V and J ends lost 7 bases and 6 bases, in that order; junction bases with no gene match: 5.

The sample holds a few counts of this clone. This rearrangement joins TRBV29-1 to TRBJ2-1; no definite D call. There are 12 residues in the CDR3. Trimming took off 6 bases at V and 3 bases at J, with 9 bases between the two ends. Germline V lookup: CDR1 SQVTM, CDR2 ANQGSEA. CDR3 in DNA: TGCAGCGTGGGGAATAGCTACAATGAGCAGTTCTTC. Amino acid sequence: CSVGNSYNEQFF.

The chain uses TRBV11-3 and TRBJ2-5; TRBD2 matches at 9 bases. The CDR3 consists of 16 residues. Germline values: CDR1 SGHNT, CDR2 YENEEA. V trimming: 5 bases; J trimming: 1 base; junction bases outside the gene matches: 8. CDR3 in DNA: TGTGCCAGCAGCACGCAGTGGCGGGGGGGCCAAGAGACCCAGTACTTC. This codes for CASSTQWRGGQETQYF.

This clone was detected only a few times. V gene TRBV28 combines with J gene TRBJ1-5; D is unclear. CDR3 length: 16 amino acids. Per the germline V gene, CDR1 is MDHEN and CDR2 is SYDVKM. V was pared by 4 bases and J by 3 bases, with 16 bases between. This CDR3 reads CASSSPVDGDNQPQHF. In DNA form, the CDR3 reads TGTGCCAGCAGTTCTCCCGTTGACGGAGACAATCAGCCCCAGCATTTT.

The chain has TRBV7-2 and TRBJ2-1, with 8 bases that match TRBD2. CDR1 is SGHTA and CDR2 is FQGNSA in the germline V gene. With V trimmed by 0 bases and J by 8 bases, 6 bases remained unmatched. The CDR3 extends over 15 amino acids. In nucleotides, the CDR3 is TGTGCCAGCAGCTTAGCGGCGGGAGGTCGCTATGAGCAGTTCTTC. It encodes CASSLAAGGRYEQFF. The whole variable domain, filled in from reference TRBV7-2 and TRBJ2-1, reads GAGVSQSPSNKVTEKGKDVELRCDPISGHTALYWYRQSLGQGLEFLIYFQGNSAPDKSGLPSDRFSAERTGGSVSTLTIQRTQQEDSAVYLCASSLAAGGRYEQFFGPGTRLTVL.

CDR3 nucleotides: TGTGCCAGCAGCCCGGACAGGGCCCAAGGGGCGCAGTATTTT. Translating it yields CASSPDRAQGAQYF. The gene calls are TRBV7-8 and TRBJ2-3, with 8 bases matching TRBD1. Trimming at V came to 5 bases and at J to 10 bases, leaving 11 bases not matched to a gene. The CDR3 runs to 14 residues. Germline V lookup: CDR1 SGHVS, CDR2 FQNEAQ. The entire variable domain, with the rest obtained from reference TRBV7-8 and TRBJ2-3, is as follows: GAGVSQSPRYKVAKRGQDVALRCDPISGHVSLFWYQQALGQGPEFLTYFQNEAQLDKSGLPSDRFFAERPEGSVSTLKIQRTQQEDSAVYLCASSPDRAQGAQYFGPGTRLTVL.

The gene calls are TRBV13 and TRBJ2-7; D is undetermined. Germline V gives CDR1 PRHDT, CDR2 FYEKMQ (reference sequence). The CDR3 contains 13 residues. Trimming cost V 1 base and J 6 bases, with 10 bases left between them. The CDR3 sequence is CASSLAQAGEQYF. The CDR3 DNA sequence: TGTGCCAGCAGCTTAGCCCAGGCCGGCGAGCAGTACTTC.

The chain couples TRBV5-1 to TRBJ2-7; D is perhaps TRBD1 or TRBD2 (5 bases each). The length of the CDR3 is 11 residues. Between the trimmed V and J ends, which lost 4 bases and 4 bases, there was a span of 6 bases. Germline loops: CDR1 SGHRS, CDR2 YFSETQ. DNA for the CDR3: TGCGCCAGCAGCGGGGGTTACGAGCAGTACTTC. Amino acid sequence: CASSGGYEQYF.

The rearrangement joins TRBV5-6 to TRBJ2-5; 9 nucleotides line up with TRBD1. The DNA end favors TRBJ2-7, so the J call may be wrong. The CDR3 has 15 residues. CDR1 and CDR2 (germline): SGHDT, YYEEEE. In DNA, the CDR3 is TGTGCCAGCAGCCTGACCGGACAGGGGAGGTACGAGCAGTACTTC. It codes for CASSLTGQGRYEQYF.